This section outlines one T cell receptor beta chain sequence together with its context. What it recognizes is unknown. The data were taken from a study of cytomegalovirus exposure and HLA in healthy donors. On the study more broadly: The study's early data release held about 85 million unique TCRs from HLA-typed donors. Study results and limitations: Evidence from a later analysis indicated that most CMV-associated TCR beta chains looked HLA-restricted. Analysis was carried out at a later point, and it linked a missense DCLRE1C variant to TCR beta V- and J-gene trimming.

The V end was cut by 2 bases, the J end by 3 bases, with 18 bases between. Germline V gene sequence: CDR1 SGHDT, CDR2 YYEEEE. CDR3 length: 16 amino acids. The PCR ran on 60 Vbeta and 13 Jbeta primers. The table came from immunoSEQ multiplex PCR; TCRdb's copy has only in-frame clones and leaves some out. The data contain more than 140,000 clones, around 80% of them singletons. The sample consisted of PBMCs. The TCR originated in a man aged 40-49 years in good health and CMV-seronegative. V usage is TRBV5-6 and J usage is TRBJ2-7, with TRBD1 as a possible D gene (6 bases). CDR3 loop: CASSLVGAGDIYEQYF. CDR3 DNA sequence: TGTGCCAGCAGCTTAGTGGGGGCAGGGGATATCTACGAGCAGTACTTC.